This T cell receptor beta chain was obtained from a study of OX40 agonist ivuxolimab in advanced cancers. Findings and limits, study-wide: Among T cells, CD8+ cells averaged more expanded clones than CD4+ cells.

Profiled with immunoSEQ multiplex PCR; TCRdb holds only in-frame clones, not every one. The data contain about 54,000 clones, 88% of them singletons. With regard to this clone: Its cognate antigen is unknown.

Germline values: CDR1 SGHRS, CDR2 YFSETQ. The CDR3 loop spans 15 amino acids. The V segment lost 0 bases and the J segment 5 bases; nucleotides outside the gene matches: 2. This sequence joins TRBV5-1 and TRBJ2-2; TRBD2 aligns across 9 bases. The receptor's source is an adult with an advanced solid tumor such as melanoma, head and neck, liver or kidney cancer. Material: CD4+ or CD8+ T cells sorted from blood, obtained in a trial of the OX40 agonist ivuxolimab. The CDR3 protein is CASSLVTSGTGELFF. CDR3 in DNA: TGCGCCAGCAGCTTGGTGACTAGCGGTACCGGGGAGCTGTTTTTT. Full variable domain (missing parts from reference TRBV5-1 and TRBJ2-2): KAGVTQTPRYLIKTRGQQVTLSCSPISGHRSVSWYQQTPGQGLQFLFEYFSETQRNKGNFPGRFSGRQFSNSRSEMNVSTLELGDSALYLCASSLVTSGTGELFFGEGSRLTVL.